What follows describes a single T cell receptor beta chain. Its antigen is not known. The sample originates from a study of identical twins. General study points: When twins shared out-of-frame alpha sequences, those sequences had excess low generation probability.

After template switching added a universal primer site, the resulting cDNA carried unique molecular identifiers. TCRdb analysed the 5' RACE reads with MiXCR anew, one entry per CDR3 protein. The sample gives approximately 1.8 million distinct CDR3 sequences, about 30% of which show up once; approximately 0.25% is in the top ten. The length of the CDR3 is 14 residues. Germline CDR1 and CDR2: SGDLS and YYNGEE. Trimming took 3 bases from V and 3 from J; bases not matched to a gene: 1. The sample comprised cord blood. The clonotype originates from a newborn girl in good health. The chain recombines TRBV9 with TRBJ2-2, with TRBD1 identical over 8 bases. Here the CDR3 DNA reads TGTGCCAGCAGCGCGACAGGGGACACCGGGGAGCTGTTTTTT. This codes for CASSATGDTGELFF.